These T cell receptor beta chains were read from a single sample in a study of cytomegalovirus exposure and HLA in healthy donors. Sequencing was performed with immunoSEQ multiplex PCR; in TCRdb, only in-frame clones are kept and a portion is missing. Among 90,000 to 150,000 clones, 75% to 80% were seen once, and the ten largest hold 3.3%. The sequencing input was PBMCs. The receptors come from a woman under 40 in good health and CMV-seropositive. Each CDR3 is given with its conserved first and last residue. A D gene is named only where the DNA matches it firmly. Only part of the rows carry a size: once, few, many, or a class if the clone is expanded.

-,-,TRBJ2-5,TRBV2,CASSLAGPRLETQYF,TGTGCCAGCAGCCTAGCCGGGCCCCGGTTGGAGACCCAGTACTTC
-,-,TRBJ2-5,TRBV9,CASSALSHQETQYF,TGTGCCAGCAGCGCCCTATCCCACCAAGAGACCCAGTACTTC
once,-,TRBJ2-1,TRBV4-3,CASSFGTGSSNEQFF,TGCGCCAGCAGCTTTGGAACGGGGTCGTCCAATGAGCAGTTCTTC
-,TRBD2,TRBJ2-7,TRBV7-2,CASSLRGAPYEQYF,TGTGCCAGCAGCTTGCGGGGGGCCCCCTACGAGCAGTACTTC
-,-,TRBJ1-4,TRBV6-5,CASSYSAGWDEKLFF,TGTGCCAGCAGTTACTCGGCAGGATGGGATGAAAAACTGTTTTTT
-,-,TRBJ1-2,TRBV30,CAWTPGLIGHYGYTF,TGTGCCTGGACCCCTGGACTGATAGGGCACTATGGCTACACCTTC
-,-,TRBJ1-1,TRBV7-9,CASSPRAGTQNTEAFF,TGTGCCAGCAGCCCAAGAGCCGGGACACAGAACACTGAAGCTTTCTTT
-,TRBD2,TRBJ2-5,TRBV7-6,CASSLLAGEETQYF,TGTGCCAGCAGCCTACTAGCGGGGGAAGAGACCCAGTACTTC
-,TRBD1,TRBJ1-3,TRBV2,CASRQQGTGNTIYF,TGTGCCAGCAGACAACAGGGGACTGGAAACACCATATATTTT
-,TRBD2,TRBJ2-1,TRBV6-6,CATGGRGGSYNEQFF,TGTGCCACCGGGGGGCGGGGGGGCTCCTACAATGAGCAGTTCTTC
-,-,TRBJ2-2,TRBV18,CASSKAGVATGELFF,TGTGCCAGCTCTAAAGCAGGGGTCGCCACCGGGGAGCTGTTTTTT
once,-,TRBJ1-1,TRBV18,CASSPEQSNTEAFF,TGTGCCAGCTCACCGGAACAGTCGAACACTGAAGCTTTCTTT
-,TRBD2,TRBJ2-7,TRBV28,CASSSLAGGSYEQYF,TGTGCCAGCAGTTCGCTAGCGGGGGGGTCCTACGAGCAGTACTTC
-,TRBD2,TRBJ2-7,TRBV9,CASSPQSGGTYEQYF,TGTGCCAGCAGCCCTCAGAGCGGGGGAACCTACGAGCAGTACTTC
few,TRBD2,TRBJ2-7,TRBV27,CASSLSQPLAGYTYEQYF,TGTGCCAGCAGTTTATCCCAACCACTAGCGGGGTACACCTACGAGCAGTACTTC
-,-,TRBJ1-1,TRBV30,CAWSVSGWAFF,TGTGCCTGGAGCGTTTCGGGGTGGGCTTTCTTT
-,TRBD1,TRBJ2-3,TRBV6-5,CASKETGTQYF,TGTGCCAGCAAGGAGACAGGGACGCAGTATTTT
-,TRBD2,TRBJ2-3,TRBV5-1,CASSLGGGADTQYF,TGCGCCAGCAGCTTGGGCGGGGGGGCAGATACGCAGTATTTT
-,-,TRBJ2-1,TRBV9,CASSAGTRDEQFF,TGTGCCAGCAGCGCTGGGACACGCGATGAGCAGTTCTTC
few,-,TRBJ2-5,TRBV7-6,CASSFLQGQETQYF,TGTGCCAGCAGCTTCCTGCAGGGCCAAGAGACCCAGTACTTC
-,-,TRBJ2-7,TRBV30,CAWSSNEQYF,TGTGCCTGGAGTTCAAACGAGCAGTACTTC
-,-,TRBJ1-1,TRBV19,CASSIGGNTEAFF,TGTGCCAGTAGTATCGGTGGGAACACTGAAGCTTTCTTT
-,-,TRBJ1-2,TRBV14,CASSQDPFEAVTGGYTF,TGTGCCAGCAGCCAAGATCCTTTCGAAGCAGTTACGGGTGGCTACACCTTC
-,TRBD1,TRBJ2-5,TRBV30,CAWSVGQGQETQYF,TGTGCCTGGAGTGTTGGACAGGGACAAGAGACCCAGTACTTC
-,-,TRBJ1-1,TRBV18,CASSPPSSTNTEAFF,TGTGCCAGCTCACCACCGTCGAGTACGAACACTGAAGCTTTCTTT
-,-,TRBJ1-1,TRBV7-2,CASSLGQGAFF,TGTGCCAGCAGCTTAGGTCAGGGAGCTTTCTTT
-,TRBD1,TRBJ1-5,TRBV7-9,CASSLEGQGPSNQPQHF,TGTGCCAGCAGCTTAGAGGGACAGGGGCCTAGCAATCAGCCCCAGCATTTT
-,-,TRBJ2-2,TRBV9,CASSVAPNTGELFF,TGTGCCAGCAGCGTAGCTCCGAACACCGGGGAGCTGTTTTTT
-,-,TRBJ1-5,TRBV7-6,CASSLGVSQPQHF,TGTGCCAGCAGCTTAGGTGTCAGTCAGCCCCAGCATTTT
-,TRBD1,TRBJ1-2,TRBV27,CASSASGGRYGYTF,TGTGCCAGCAGTGCTTCAGGGGGCAGATATGGCTACACCTTC
once,-,TRBJ2-7,TRBV11-2,CASTGSSYEQYF,TGTGCCAGCACCGGGTCGTCCTACGAGCAGTACTTC
-,-,TRBJ2-7,TRBV10-3,CAISEAGDQSGQYF,TGTGCCATCAGTGAGGCAGGGGATCAAAGCGGGCAGTACTTC
-,-,TRBJ2-3,TRBV28,CASSSSYSTDTQYF,TGTGCCAGCAGTTCCTCCTATAGCACAGATACGCAGTATTTT
few,TRBD1,TRBJ1-2,TRBV2,CASSERTGWGYTF,TGTGCCAGCAGTGAGAGGACAGGGTGGGGCTACACCTTC
-,-,TRBJ1-2,TRBV30,CAWTFSRNPYGYTF,TGTGCCTGGACCTTCTCGAGAAATCCATATGGCTACACCTTC
-,-,TRBJ1-2,TRBV15,CATSSRVQEHGYTF,TGTGCCACCAGCAGTCGGGTACAGGAGCATGGCTACACCTTC
-,-,TRBJ1-6,TRBV19,CASSPRGGSNNSPLHF,TGTGCCAGTAGTCCGCGGGGTGGTTCGAATAATTCACCCCTCCACTTT
-,TRBD1,TRBJ2-7,TRBV28,CASSLGDRGIYEQYF,TGTGCCAGCAGTTTGGGGGACAGGGGTATCTACGAGCAGTACTTC
-,-,TRBJ2-1,TRBV2,CASSEGTNTDNEQFF,TGTGCCAGCAGTGAAGGGACTAACACTGACAATGAGCAGTTCTTC
-,-,TRBJ1-2,TRBV19,CASNRANYGYTF,TGTGCCAGTAACCGGGCTAACTATGGCTACACCTTC
-,-,TRBJ1-6,TRBV5-4,CASSLGSGKGNSPLHF,TGTGCCAGCAGCTTGGGGTCCGGGAAGGGTAATTCACCCCTCCACTTT
once,-,TRBJ1-6,TRBV9,CASSPPGRAIGPLHF,TGTGCCAGCAGCCCGCCTGGCAGGGCAATTGGTCCCCTCCACTTT
-,TRBD2,TRBJ2-3,TRBV10-3,CAISEAGGLTDTQYF,TGTGCCATCAGTGAGGCGGGGGGCCTAACAGATACGCAGTATTTT
-,-,TRBJ2-2,TRBV7-9,CASSERDTGELFF,TGTGCCAGCAGCGAGAGGGACACCGGGGAGCTGTTTTTT
-,-,TRBJ1-1,TRBV10-3,CAISESRSGLAFF,TGTGCCATCAGTGAGTCGAGGTCGGGATTAGCTTTCTTT
few,TRBD1,TRBJ1-1,TRBV28,CASSDGTVGTEAFF,TGTGCCAGCAGCGACGGGACAGTTGGTACTGAAGCTTTCTTT
-,-,TRBJ2-7,TRBV7-2,CASSPSVQNYEQYF,TGTGCCAGCAGCCCCTCGGTACAAAACTACGAGCAGTACTTC
-,TRBD1,TRBJ1-1,TRBV28,CASSFGTGWDTEAFF,TGTGCCAGCAGTTTCGGGACAGGGTGGGACACTGAAGCTTTCTTT
-,-,TRBJ2-2,TRBV10-3,CAIERNTGELFF,TGTGCCATCGAGCGGAACACCGGGGAGCTGTTTTTT
-,TRBD2,TRBJ2-3,TRBV9,CASSGLGQADTQYF,TGTGCCAGCAGTGGACTAGGTCAGGCAGATACGCAGTATTTT
-,TRBD2,TRBJ2-5,TRBV5-1,CASQRGVAGAETQYF,TGCGCCAGTCAACGAGGGGTAGCGGGGGCAGAGACCCAGTACTTC
-,-,TRBJ1-4,TRBV27,CASSLRVREKLFF,TGTGCCAGCAGTCTCCGCGTTCGGGAAAAACTGTTTTTT
-,-,TRBJ2-2,TRBV9,CASSVDVLPSNTGELFF,TGTGCCAGCAGCGTAGATGTACTCCCTTCTAACACCGGGGAGCTGTTTTTT
-,-,TRBJ2-7,TRBV7-2,CASSLRGGDPYEQYF,TGTGCCAGCAGCTTAAGAGGAGGGGATCCCTACGAGCAGTACTTC
-,-,TRBJ1-1,TRBV6-5,CASSDNSPEVDF,TGTGCCAGCAGTGACAACAGTCCTGAAGTGGACTTT
few,-,TRBJ1-1,TRBV2,CASSEPGQTEAFF,TGTGCCAGCAGTGAACCAGGACAGACTGAAGCTTTCTTT
-,-,TRBJ1-2,TRBV7-9,CASSSDNLLLINYGYTF,TGTGCCAGCAGCTCCGACAACCTTCTTCTTATTAACTATGGCTACACCTTC
-,-,TRBJ1-2,TRBV7-3,CASSFEGYYGYTF,TGTGCCAGCAGCTTCGAGGGATACTATGGCTACACCTTC
-,TRBD2,TRBJ2-3,TRBV27,CASSLSLSGGPRRQYF,TGTGCCAGCAGTTTATCTCTTAGCGGGGGGCCGCGGAGGCAGTATTTT